The clone carrying this T cell receptor (beta chain) appeared a single time. Its matching antigen is unknown. The data originate from a study of cytomegalovirus exposure and HLA in healthy donors. Study conclusions and caveats: Cytomegalovirus-associated TCR beta chains were listed, numbering more than 150. Later, TCR association rates were found to vary by HLA locus, highest for DRB1 and lowest for HLA-C.

The donors, nominally healthy at sampling, likely had unrecorded immune exposures. Germline V gene data show CDR1 as SGHDN and CDR2 as FVKESK. The CDR3 totals 15 residues. After removal of 4 bases from V and 8 bases from J, the junction contained 12 bases not matched to a gene. With 60 Vbeta and 13 Jbeta primers, the PCR was carried out. The table came from immunoSEQ multiplex PCR; TCRdb's copy has only in-frame clones and leaves some out. This table has around 150,000 clones, nearly 70% appearing once. This TCR came from a man aged 25-40 years in good health and CMV-seropositive. V is TRBV14 and J is TRBJ1-2, with 8 bases that match TRBD1. The sequenced sample consisted of PBMCs. The CDR3, as DNA: TGTGCCAGCAGCCTGTTTTCCAAGACAGGGGACGGCTACACCTTC. Its translation is CASSLFSKTGDGYTF.